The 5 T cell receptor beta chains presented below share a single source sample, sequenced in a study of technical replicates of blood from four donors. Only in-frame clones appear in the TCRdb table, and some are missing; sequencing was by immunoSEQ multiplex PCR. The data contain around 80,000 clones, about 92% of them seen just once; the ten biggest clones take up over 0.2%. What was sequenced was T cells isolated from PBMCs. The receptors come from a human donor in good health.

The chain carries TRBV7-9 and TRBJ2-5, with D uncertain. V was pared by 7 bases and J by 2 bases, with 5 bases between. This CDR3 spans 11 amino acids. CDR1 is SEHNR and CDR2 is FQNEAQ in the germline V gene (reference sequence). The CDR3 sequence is CASTPQETQYF. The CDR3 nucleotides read TGTGCCAGCACTCCGCAAGAGACCCAGTACTTC.

The CDR3 region has the DNA TGTGCCAGCAGTTACTCGGTCGGGAGCTCCTACAATGAGCAGTTCTTC. Translated: CASSYSVGSSYNEQFF. The chain employs TRBV6-6 and TRBJ2-1; D is possibly TRBD2 (6 bases). V lost 0 bases and J lost 0, with 9 bases in between. Germline lookup yields CDR1 MNHNY and CDR2 SVGAGI (reference sequence). The CDR3 runs to 16 residues.

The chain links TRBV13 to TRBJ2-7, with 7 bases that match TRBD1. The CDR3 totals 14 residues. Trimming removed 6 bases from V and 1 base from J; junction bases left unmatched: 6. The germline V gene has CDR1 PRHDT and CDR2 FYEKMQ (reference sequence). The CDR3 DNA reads TGTGCCAGCAGAAATAGACAGGGTTCCTACGAGCAGTACTTC. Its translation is CASRNRQGSYEQYF. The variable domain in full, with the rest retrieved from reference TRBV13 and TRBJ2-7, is AAGVIQSPRHLIKEKRETATLKCYPIPRHDTVYWYQQGPGQDPQFLISFYEKMQSDKGSIPDRFSAQQFSDYHSELNMSSLELGDSALYFCASRNRQGSYEQYFGPGTRLTVT.

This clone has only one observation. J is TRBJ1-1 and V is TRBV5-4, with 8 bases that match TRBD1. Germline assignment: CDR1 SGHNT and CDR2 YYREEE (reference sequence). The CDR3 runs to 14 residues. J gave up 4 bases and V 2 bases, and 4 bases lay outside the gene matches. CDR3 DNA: TGTGCCAGCAGCTTTGGGGGGACAGGCACTGAAGCTTTCTTT. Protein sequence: CASSFGGTGTEAFF.

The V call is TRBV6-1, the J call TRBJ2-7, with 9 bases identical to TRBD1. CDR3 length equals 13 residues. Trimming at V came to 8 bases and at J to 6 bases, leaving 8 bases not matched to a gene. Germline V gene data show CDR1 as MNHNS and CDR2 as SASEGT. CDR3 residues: CASSRDRVSEQYF. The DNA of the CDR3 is TGTGCCAGCTCCCGGGACAGGGTGTCCGAGCAGTACTTC.